The 19 T cell receptor beta chains in this list originate from one sample, sequenced in a study of blood T cell repertoires in COVID-19 (TCRdb year 2020). The library was made by the immunoSEQ multiplex PCR assay. Here the immuneACCESS table is served through TCRdb, limited to in-frame sequences with V and J called. Missing clones are a known gap in these copies; in checked studies unresolved V genes cover under half, and the rest lacks a known reason. The sample profile shows roughly 270,000 clones; 88% of them were found once. The ten biggest clones cover 9.4% of the sample. The sequenced sample consisted of peripheral blood. The origin of the receptors is a young man with active or convalescent COVID-19.

The chain links TRBV7-9 to TRBJ2-7, with D tentatively TRBD1 (6 bases). The germline CDR1 and CDR2 sequences are SEHNR and FQNEAQ (reference sequence). The V gene lost 1 base and the J gene lost 2 bases, with 15 bases spanning the gap. The CDR3 consists of 16 residues. CDR3 amino acids: CASSLVTGRGTYEQYF. CDR3 nucleotide sequence: TGTGCCAGCAGCTTAGTAACAGGGCGTGGGACCTACGAGCAGTACTTC.

The chain joins TRBV6-2 or TRBV6-3 to TRBJ2-1, with 9 positions matching TRBD2. Germline V CDR1 and CDR2: MNHEY, SVGEGT. The CDR3 is made up of 15 amino acids. Trimming at V came to 1 base and at J to 6 bases, leaving 4 bases not matched to a gene. The CDR3 DNA reads TGTGCCAGCAGTTACTGGCTAGCGGGGAGCAATGAGCAGTTCTTC. Amino acid sequence: CASSYWLAGSNEQFF.

This rearrangement joins TRBV25-1 to TRBJ2-1; 10 positions agree with TRBD1. The CDR3 runs to 16 residues. The V segment lost 3 bases and the J segment 3 bases; nucleotides outside the gene matches: 5. Germline assignment: CDR1 MGHDK and CDR2 SYGVNS. CDR3 coding DNA: TGTGCCAGCAGTGACGCCGGGACAGGGGTCTACAATGAGCAGTTCTTC. Its protein is CASSDAGTGVYNEQFF. Based on the CDR3 plus reference TRBV25-1 and TRBJ2-1, the full variable domain is EADIYQTPRYLVIGTGKKITLECSQTMGHDKMYWYQQDPGMELHLIHYSYGVNSTEKGDLSSESTVSRIRTEHFPLTLESARPSHTSQYLCASSDAGTGVYNEQFFGPGTRLTVL.

The V call is TRBV6-2 or TRBV6-3, the J call TRBJ2-7, with unresolved D. Germline V gene data show CDR1 as MNHEY and CDR2 as SVGEGT. The CDR3 is 13 amino acids. V was clipped by 0 bases and J by 2 bases, with 5 bases between them. The CDR3 spells CASSYSDTYEQYF. DNA for the CDR3: TGTGCCAGCAGTTACTCAGACACCTACGAGCAGTACTTC.

The chain joins TRBV3-1 (or the pseudogene TRBV3-2) to TRBJ2-1; possibly TRBD2 for D (6 bases). Between the trimmed V and J ends, which lost 2 bases and 3 bases, there was a span of 14 bases. Germline-derived CDR1 and CDR2 are LGHDT and YNNKEL (reference sequence). There are 16 residues in the CDR3. CDR3 DNA sequence: TGTGCCAGCAGCCAAATGTGGGGGGTGCTCTACAATGAGCAGTTCTTC. Its translation: CASSQMWGVLYNEQFF.

This clone was detected only a few times. J is TRBJ1-2 and V is TRBV19; the match to TRBD1 covers 8 bases. Germline V gene lookup returns CDR1 LNHDA and CDR2 SQIVND (reference sequence). CDR3 length: 14 amino acids. Trimming removed 6 bases from V and 5 bases from J; junction bases left unmatched: 8. The CDR3 is CASRPGQELYGYTF. The CDR3 DNA reads as TGTGCCAGTAGACCGGGACAGGAACTTTATGGCTACACCTTC.

The CDR3 DNA reads TGTGCCAGCAGCCGCCCCCACCGACAGAACACTGAAGCTTTCTTT. It specifies CASSRPHRQNTEAFF. J is TRBJ1-1 and V is TRBV21-1; the listed D gene, TRBD1, was not tested against the DNA. TRBV21-1 has pseudogene status. This CDR3 spans 15 amino acids.

This rearrangement joins TRBV11-2 to TRBJ1-2; no clear D gene. Trimming left V 5 bases short and J 0 bases short, with 16 bases between. The CDR3 contains 16 residues. The germline V gene has CDR1 SGHAT and CDR2 FQNNGV. CDR3 sequence: CASSGAYRNPNYGYTF. CDR3 coding DNA: TGTGCCAGCAGCGGCGCTTACAGAAATCCTAACTATGGCTACACCTTC.

The rearrangement links TRBV27 to TRBJ1-1; the D is unclear. Germline V lookup: CDR1 MNHEY, CDR2 SMNVEV (reference sequence). V was pared by 1 base and J by 1 base, with 10 bases between. This CDR3 has 15 residues. CDR3 nucleotide sequence: TGTGCCAGCAGTTTATTCCCAGGTACGAACACTGAAGCTTTCTTT. Amino acid sequence: CASSLFPGTNTEAFF.

Of note for this clone: Other DNA sequences in the same sample also yield this CDR3. The chain combines TRBV7-2 with TRBJ2-1; 11 bases line up with TRBD2. The V gene end was trimmed by 3 bases and the J gene end by 4 bases; junction bases not matched to a gene: 2. This CDR3 is built from 15 residues. The germline V gene has CDR1 SGHTA and CDR2 FQGNSA. Here the CDR3 DNA reads TGTGCCAGCAGCTTGCTAGCGGGGGGATACAATGAGCAGTTCTTC. Protein sequence: CASSLLAGGYNEQFF.

The chain couples TRBV11-2 to TRBJ1-2; D gene ambiguous. V was pared by 5 bases and J by 6 bases, with 10 bases between. This CDR3 comprises 12 residues. CDR1 is SGHAT and CDR2 is FQNNGV in the germline V gene. The CDR3 sequence: CASSANYHGYTF. CDR3 sequence (DNA): TGTGCCAGCAGCGCTAACTACCATGGCTACACCTTC. Together with reference TRBV11-2 and TRBJ1-2, the CDR3 gives the full variable domain: EAGVAQSPRYKIIEKRQSVAFWCNPISGHATLYWYQQILGQGPKLLIQFQNNGVVDDSQLPKDRFSAERLKGVDSTLKIQPAKLEDSAVYLCASSANYHGYTFGSGTRLTVV.

The chain employs TRBV7-7 and TRBJ2-5, with D possibly TRBD2 on 5 matching bases. Trimming removed 4 bases from V and 5 bases from J, with 14 bases in between. Germline V gene lookup returns CDR1 SSHAT and CDR2 FNYEAQ (reference sequence). The CDR3 is made up of 14 amino acids. The CDR3 reads CASSSGSQRETQYF. The DNA for the CDR3 is TGTGCCAGCAGCTCAGGTTCGCAGCGGGAGACCCAGTACTTC. Full variable domain (missing parts from reference TRBV7-7 and TRBJ2-5): GAGVSQSPRYKVTKRGQDVTLRCDPISSHATLYWYQQALGQGPEFLTYFNYEAQPDKSGLPSDRFSAERPEGSISTLTIQRTEQRDSAMYRCASSSGSQRETQYFGPGTRLLVL.

The chain recombines TRBV11-2 with TRBJ2-7, with unresolved D. The CDR3 covers 18 residues. The germline V and J ends were trimmed by 1 base and 5 bases, with 24 bases remaining between them. Germline-derived CDR1 and CDR2 are SGHAT and FQNNGV. Here the CDR3 reads CASSLVFDGSGLNNEQYF. The CDR3 DNA reads TGTGCCAGCAGCTTAGTTTTTGACGGATCCGGGTTGAATAACGAGCAGTACTTC. Full variable domain (remainder filled in from reference TRBV11-2 and TRBJ2-7): EAGVAQSPRYKIIEKRQSVAFWCNPISGHATLYWYQQILGQGPKLLIQFQNNGVVDDSQLPKDRFSAERLKGVDSTLKIQPAKLEDSAVYLCASSLVFDGSGLNNEQYFGPGTRLTVT.

The chain recombines TRBV5-1 with TRBJ1-2; TRBD1 is a possible D gene (6 bases). The ends were cut back, 1 base at V and 6 bases at J, with 13 bases in the middle. The CDR3 runs to 14 residues. The germline V gene encodes CDR1 SGHRS and CDR2 YFSETQ. The DNA for the CDR3 is TGCGCCAGCAGCTTGCTAGGGGGGGCCGATGGCTACACCTTC. Its protein product is CASSLLGGADGYTF.

The V gene is TRBV4-3, the J gene TRBJ2-7; D is uncertain. The V and J ends lost 4 bases and 1 base respectively, with 17 bases between them. The V gene's germline CDR1 is LGHNA and CDR2 YSLEER. This CDR3 spans 16 amino acids. This CDR3 reads CASSRSDGGVSYEQYF. The CDR3, as DNA: TGCGCCAGCAGCCGTTCAGACGGCGGCGTATCCTACGAGCAGTACTTC.

The chain is built from TRBV7-2 and TRBJ1-2; 8 nucleotides match TRBD1. Germline CDR1 and CDR2: SGHTA and FQGNSA. CDR3 size: 16 residues. Trimming cost V 4 bases and J 4 bases; bases outside gene matches: 11. The DNA of the CDR3 is TGTGCCAGCAGCTCCACAGGGGGGAAAGGGGCCTATGGCTACACCTTC. Its translation is CASSSTGGKGAYGYTF.

This clone was counted once. The rearrangement links TRBV7-2 to TRBJ2-2; the D gene is possibly TRBD2 (5 bases). The germline gives CDR1 SGHTA, CDR2 FQGNSA. Trimming left V 5 bases short and J 5 bases short, with 15 bases between. The CDR3 is 15 residues long. The DNA of the CDR3 is TGTGCCAGCAGCCGTGGCCCCGAGCGGACCGGGGAGCTGTTTTTT. It encodes CASSRGPERTGELFF.

This chain joins TRBV7-3 and TRBJ2-1; tentatively, D is TRBD2 (5 bases). V was shortened by 2 bases and J by 9 bases, with 17 bases between the two germline ends. There are 15 residues in the CDR3. Germline assignment: CDR1 SGHTA and CDR2 FQGTGA. The CDR3 region has the DNA TGTGCCAGCAGCTTAGGTAGCCTAGCTTCGGGTGAGCAGTTCTTC. It specifies CASSLGSLASGEQFF.

The rearrangement joins TRBV5-6 to TRBJ1-5; 7 nucleotides line up with TRBD1. The junction had 9 bases not matched to a gene; V was cut back by 2 bases and J by 4 bases. CDR1 SGHDT and CDR2 YYEEEE come from the germline V gene. CDR3 size: 16 residues. The CDR3 loop is CASSLSGQALNQPQHF. In nucleotides, the CDR3 is TGTGCCAGCAGCTTAAGTGGACAGGCCCTTAATCAGCCCCAGCATTTT.